This T cell receptor (beta chain) emerged from a study of blood T cell repertoires in COVID-19. The CDR3 extends over 13 amino acids. Trimming cost V 5 bases and J 4 bases, with 11 bases left between them. Per germline, CDR1 KGHSH and CDR2 LQKENI. Profiling relied on immunoSEQ multiplex PCR, and the TCRdb table lists in-frame clones only, not all of them. The sample yields approximately 250,000 clones, about 87% seen once. The receptor comes from a woman aged 55-75 years with COVID-19, enrolled during active disease. The chain joins TRBV18 to TRBJ1-2; D is unclear. Sequencing used peripheral blood. The CDR3 DNA follows: TGTGCCAGCTCAAGTGCGCTCGGCTATGGCTACACCTTC. It codes for CASSSALGYGYTF.